This T cell receptor beta chain was recorded in a study of cytomegalovirus exposure and HLA in healthy donors. Overall study context: Earlier findings included about 120 million unique TCR beta sequences obtained from about 180 million T cells. Study-wide points: Sequences of the TCR beta chain were said to predict the HLA-A and HLA-B alleles of most subjects accurately.

The CDR3 consists of 13 residues. CDR1 and CDR2 (germline): SGHNT, YENEEA. Trimming took 5 bases from V and 1 from J, leaving 7 bases between them. Use of 60 Vbeta and 13 Jbeta primers characterized the PCR. Clones were read by immunoSEQ multiplex PCR, and TCRdb kept only the in-frame ones, dropping some. The table lists roughly 200,000 clones, about 80% of them singletons. This clone was seen only once. Its specificity is unknown. Sequencing was carried out using PBMCs. This chain joins TRBV11-3 and TRBJ2-3; possible D gene TRBD1, 5 bases. This clonotype originated in a man aged 35-49 years in good health and CMV-seropositive. The CDR3, as DNA: TGTGCCAGCAGCACGACAGGCACAGATACGCAGTATTTT. Protein: CASSTTGTDTQYF.